A single sample gave rise to the 22 T cell receptor beta chains below, sequenced in a study of a mutant IDH1 vaccine in newly diagnosed glioma. Only in-frame clones appear in the TCRdb table, and some are missing; sequencing was by immunoSEQ multiplex PCR. This table has about 58,000 clones, roughly 76% appearing once. Antigens for these TCRs are unknown. Time point here: week 35, safety follow-up. Every vaccine dose comprised 300 ug of mutant IDH1 20-mer peptide plus topical imiquimod. The input for sequencing was PBMCs, taken from a glioma patient whose treatment included an IDH1 peptide vaccine. The source is a man aged 35-49 years with glioma.

The genes are TRBV2 and TRBJ2-3, with TRBD1 matching over 7 bases. CDR1 and CDR2 (germline): SNHLY, FYNNEI. The V segment lost 9 bases and the J segment 2 bases; nucleotides outside the gene matches: 5. This CDR3 is built from 13 residues. The CDR3 nucleotides are TGTGCCAGTCAGGGGGTCCCCACAGATACGCAGTATTTT. This codes for CASQGVPTDTQYF. Based on the CDR3 plus reference TRBV2 and TRBJ2-3, the full variable domain is EPEVTQTPSHQVTQMGQEVILRCVPISNHLYFYWYRQILGQKVEFLVSFYNNEISEKSEIFDDQFSVERPDGSNFTLKIRSTKLEDSAMYFCASQGVPTDTQYFGPGTRLTVL.

This sequence joins TRBV15 and TRBJ1-5, with 7 bases matching TRBD1. Germline CDR1 LNHNV, CDR2 YYDKDF (reference sequence). J lost 2 bases, V lost 0 bases, and 1 base had no gene match. CDR3 size: 15 residues. The CDR3 reads CATSRETGGNQPQHF. The CDR3 nucleotides read TGTGCCACCAGCAGAGAAACAGGGGGCAATCAGCCCCAGCATTTT.

The chain recombines TRBV5-1 with TRBJ2-3; 7 nucleotides line up with TRBD2. This CDR3 has 17 residues. Unmatched junction bases numbered 11, after V lost 0 bases and J lost 4 bases. CDR1 and CDR2 from the germline V gene are SGHRS and YFSETQ. The CDR3 DNA follows: TGCGCCAGCAGCTTGGTCCTGACTAGCCCGACGTCAGATACGCAGTATTTT. Translated, it gives CASSLVLTSPTSDTQYF. Filled out from reference TRBV5-1 and TRBJ2-3, the complete variable domain reads KAGVTQTPRYLIKTRGQQVTLSCSPISGHRSVSWYQQTPGQGLQFLFEYFSETQRNKGNFPGRFSGRQFSNSRSEMNVSTLELGDSALYLCASSLVLTSPTSDTQYFGPGTRLTVL.

The V and J genes are TRBV6-4 and TRBJ2-1; D gene ambiguous. Per germline, CDR1 MRHNA and CDR2 SNTAGT. The V gene lost 2 bases and the J gene lost 0 bases, with 2 bases spanning the gap. The length of the CDR3 is 13 residues. CDR3 residues: CASSDSSYNEQFF. DNA of the CDR3: TGTGCCAGCAGTGACAGCTCCTACAATGAGCAGTTCTTC.

The genes are TRBV19 and TRBJ1-3; TRBD1 might be the D (6 bases). The CDR3 is made up of 14 amino acids. V lost 7 bases to trimming and J lost 2 bases, with 12 bases between them. In germline, CDR1 is LNHDA, CDR2 SQIVND (reference sequence). The CDR3 DNA sequence: TGTGCCAGTACAAAAACAGGGACTGGAAACACCATATATTTT. This translates into CASTKTGTGNTIYF.

The chain links TRBV28 to TRBJ2-6; 7 nucleotides agree with TRBD1. This CDR3 is built from 16 residues. The J segment lost 1 base and the V segment lost 9 bases, leaving 9 bases of the junction unmatched. The germline gives CDR1 MDHEN, CDR2 SYDVKM. As DNA, the CDR3 is TGTGCCAGTTTCGGGACAGCGAAGTCTGGGGCCAACGTCCTGACTTTC. This sequence encodes CASFGTAKSGANVLTF.

The chain couples TRBV11-2 to TRBJ1-3, with 7 bases fitting TRBD1. Germline lookup yields CDR1 SGHAT and CDR2 FQNNGV. With 8 bases clipped from V and 1 base from J, the junction kept 2 bases outside the gene matches. This CDR3 contains 13 residues. CDR3 residues: CASGTVSGNTIYF. The DNA for the CDR3 is TGTGCCAGCGGGACAGTTTCTGGAAACACCATATATTTT.

This chain links TRBV6-5 with TRBJ1-3; TRBD1 agrees at 9 bases. Germline V gene sequence: CDR1 MNHEY, CDR2 SVGAGI. The J segment lost 6 bases and the V segment lost 2 bases, leaving 8 bases of the junction unmatched. The length of the CDR3 is 16 residues. In DNA form, the CDR3 reads TGTGCCAGCAGTTACCTAGGGGGACAGGGAGAAAACACCATATATTTT. Residues: CASSYLGGQGENTIYF.

In this sample, this clone turned up a few times. The V and J genes are TRBV7-2 and TRBJ1-3; 7 bases are shared with TRBD1. The CDR3 totals 16 residues. V gave up 1 base and J gave up 4 bases; unmatched junction bases: 7. Germline CDR1 reads SGHTA; CDR2 reads FQGNSA. CDR3 DNA: TGTGCCAGCAGCTTAGGAGGGGGCGGTGGCGGAAACACCATATATTTT. Protein: CASSLGGGGGGNTIYF.

The chain recombines TRBV7-2 with TRBJ2-3; D is undetermined. Trimming took off 5 bases at V and 1 base at J, with 16 bases between the two ends. The germline V gene has CDR1 SGHTA and CDR2 FQGNSA. CDR3 length equals 16 residues. Here the CDR3 reads CASSPTRHPRTDTQYF. The CDR3 DNA follows: TGTGCCAGCAGCCCGACCAGACACCCCCGCACAGATACGCAGTATTTT.

This clone was recorded only once. Distinct nucleotide sequences in the sample also encode this CDR3. The chain links TRBV29-1 to TRBJ2-7; D gene ambiguous. CDR3 length equals 15 residues. Trimming took 6 bases from V and 0 from J, leaving 18 bases between them. Germline lookup yields CDR1 SQVTM and CDR2 ANQGSEA. As DNA, the CDR3 is TGCAGCGTCGCCCCGCCGGACGCCAGCTCCTACGAGCAGTACTTC. It specifies CSVAPPDASSYEQYF.

The CDR3 protein is CASSPSGTARYEQYF. CDR3 nucleotides: TGTGCCAGCAGCCCCTCCGGGACTGCCCGCTACGAGCAGTACTTC. The J gene is TRBJ2-7, the V gene TRBV7-2; D might be TRBD2 (6 bases). The germline V and J ends were trimmed by 5 bases and 3 bases, with 17 bases remaining between them. The CDR3 has 15 residues. The germline gives CDR1 SGHTA, CDR2 FQGNSA.

The chain is built from TRBV4-2 and TRBJ2-3; no definite D call. This CDR3 has 14 residues. V lost 0 bases, J lost 0 bases, and 4 bases lay in between. Germline-derived CDR1 and CDR2 are LGHNA and YNFKEQ. The CDR3 sequence is CASSQEASTDTQYF. As DNA, the CDR3 is TGTGCCAGCAGCCAAGAGGCTAGCACAGATACGCAGTATTTT.

This chain joins TRBV27 and TRBJ1-5, with D hard to call. This CDR3 region has 14 residues. V was cut by 6 bases and J by 0 bases, with 9 bases left in between. CDR1 is MNHEY and CDR2 is SMNVEV in the germline V gene (reference sequence). This CDR3 is CASSSWDSNQPQHF. Written as DNA, the CDR3 is TGTGCCAGCAGCTCCTGGGATAGCAATCAGCCCCAGCATTTT.

This clone was found once. V and J are TRBV6-5 and TRBJ2-3, with 8 bases fitting TRBD2. CDR3 length equals 15 residues. Germline V gene lookup returns CDR1 MNHEY and CDR2 SVGAGI. The junction had 5 bases not matched to a gene; V was cut back by 4 bases and J by 2 bases. Here the CDR3 DNA reads TGTGCCAGCAGTTTTTTAGCGGGGAACACAGATACGCAGTATTTT. It encodes CASSFLAGNTDTQYF.

The rearrangement uses TRBV5-1 and TRBJ2-7; 9 positions agree with TRBD1. The ends lost 3 bases at V and 6 bases at J; junction bases unmatched: 4. Germline CDR1 is SGHRS and CDR2 is YFSETQ. This CDR3 region has 13 residues. The CDR3 sequence: CASSWGQGLEQYF. The CDR3 DNA is TGCGCCAGCAGCTGGGGACAGGGCCTCGAGCAGTACTTC.

This sequence joins TRBV4-1 and TRBJ1-4; no clear D gene. Germline assignment: CDR1 MGHRA and CDR2 YSYEKL. V gave up 0 bases and J gave up 3 bases, with 23 bases separating them. The CDR3 contains 20 residues. CDR3 sequence reads: CASSQDLGGRRSRANEKLFF. CDR3 coding DNA: TGCGCCAGCAGCCAAGATCTAGGAGGGAGAAGGAGTAGAGCTAATGAAAAACTGTTTTTT.

This chain joins TRBV10-3 and TRBJ2-5, with D maybe TRBD1 (6 bases). There are 13 residues in the CDR3. Between the trimmed V and J ends, which lost 8 bases and 2 bases, there was a span of 12 bases. In germline, CDR1 is ENHRY, CDR2 SYGVKD. The CDR3 DNA is TGTGCCATCCAGACAGGACAGCAAGAGACCCAGTACTTC. It yields the protein CAIQTGQQETQYF.

The CDR3 nucleotides read TGTGCCAGCAGCCCCGGAGGGACCGGTAATACGCAGTATTTT. Its protein is CASSPGGTGNTQYF. The chain recombines TRBV7-9 with TRBJ2-3, with TRBD2 as a possible D gene (6 bases). The CDR3 is 14 residues long. Per the germline V gene, CDR1 is SEHNR and CDR2 is FQNEAQ (reference sequence). Trimming removed 5 bases at V and 7 bases at J, with 16 bases between.

This chain connects TRBV5-4 to TRBJ2-3; TRBD1 aligns across 8 bases. CDR1 and CDR2 (germline): SGHNT, YYREEE (reference sequence). The CDR3 is 15 residues long. With V trimmed by 4 bases and J by 2 bases, 6 bases remained unmatched. Written as DNA, the CDR3 is TGTGCCAGCAGCCTGGGACAGGAAGCCACAGATACGCAGTATTTT. Its translation: CASSLGQEATDTQYF.

The V gene is TRBV18, the J gene TRBJ2-1; TRBD2 aligns across 16 bases. J lost 5 bases, V lost 3 bases, and 4 bases had no gene match. CDR3 size: 17 residues. Germline assignment: CDR1 KGHSH and CDR2 LQKENI. The CDR3 bases are TGTGCCAGCTCACCCTCGGGACTAGCGGGAGGGAACAATGAGCAGTTCTTC. Protein: CASSPSGLAGGNNEQFF.

The chain is built from TRBV9 and TRBJ2-1, with unresolved D. The ends were cut back, 5 bases at V and 6 bases at J, with 12 bases in the middle. The length of the CDR3 is 13 residues. Germline values: CDR1 SGDLS, CDR2 YYNGEE. CDR3 in DNA: TGTGCCAGCAGTATAGGGCTCCGCAATGAGCAGTTCTTC. Encoded protein: CASSIGLRNEQFF. The whole variable domain, remainder taken from reference TRBV9 and TRBJ2-1, is DSGVTQTPKHLITATGQRVTLRCSPRSGDLSVYWYQQSLDQGLQFLIQYYNGEERAKGNILERFSAQQFPDLHSELNLSSLELGDSALYFCASSIGLRNEQFFGPGTRLTVL.